Shown below are 28 T cell receptor beta chains from a single sample sequenced in a study of control samples from healthy donors and cancer patients. Sequencing used immunoSEQ multiplex PCR; TCRdb keeps in-frame clones, though not all of them. The repertoire includes over 60,000 clones, over 85% of them detected once, and about 2% sits in the top ten. The sample comprised PBMCs. These receptors were taken from an older woman with head and neck cancer.

The chain joins TRBV3-1 (or the pseudogene TRBV3-2) to TRBJ2-5; 13 bases are a match to TRBD2. The V gene end was trimmed by 2 bases and the J gene end by 4 bases; junction bases not matched to a gene: 1. From germline, CDR1 is LGHDT and CDR2 YNNKEL (reference sequence). The CDR3 totals 15 residues. The CDR3 region is CASSQRTSGRETQYF. The CDR3 nucleotides are TGTGCCAGCAGCCAACGGACTAGCGGGAGAGAGACCCAGTACTTC.

The chain links TRBV6-5 to TRBJ1-1; possibly TRBD1 for D (5 bases). The V gene lost 0 bases and the J gene lost 0 bases, with 8 bases spanning the gap. The CDR3 is made up of 15 amino acids. CDR1 and CDR2 (germline): MNHEY, SVGAGI. The CDR3 is CASSYSRDLNTEAFF. For the CDR3, the DNA is TGTGCCAGCAGTTACTCTAGGGACTTGAACACTGAAGCTTTCTTT.

Only a few counts were recorded for this clone. V is TRBV19 and J is TRBJ1-1, with D unclear. CDR3 length: 13 amino acids. The germline V and J ends were trimmed by 7 bases and 4 bases, with 13 bases remaining between them. The germline CDR1 and CDR2 sequences are LNHDA and SQIVND (reference sequence). CDR3 loop: CASNANWGTEAFF. In DNA, the CDR3 is TGTGCCAGTAATGCGAACTGGGGCACTGAAGCTTTCTTT.

This sequence joins TRBV7-8 and TRBJ2-7, with TRBD2 matching over 12 bases. CDR1 is SGHVS and CDR2 is FQNEAQ in the germline V gene. V lost 0 bases, J lost 1 base, and 16 bases stayed unmatched. The CDR3 has 21 residues. CDR3 sequence (DNA): TGTGCCAGCAGCTTAGCGCGCCTGTTACTAGCGGGAGGTCTTGGATCCTACGAGCAGTACTTC. Protein: CASSLARLLLAGGLGSYEQYF.

The chain is built from TRBV6-1 and TRBJ2-1; 8 bases match TRBD1. V dropped 2 bases and J dropped 13; count of bases not matched to a gene: 16. The CDR3 runs 16 residues. Germline loops: CDR1 MNHNS, CDR2 SASEGT. The CDR3 here is CASSESRRGPGPLQFF. The CDR3 region has the DNA TGTGCCAGCAGTGAAAGCCGCAGGGGGCCGGGTCCTTTACAGTTCTTC.

The CDR3 DNA follows: TGCGCCAGCTACGACAGTTATTACGAGCAGTACTTC. Its protein product is CASYDSYYEQYF. The gene calls are TRBV5-1 and TRBJ2-7, with D tentatively TRBD1 (5 bases). V lost 7 bases and J lost 4, with 12 bases in between. The germline V gene has CDR1 SGHRS and CDR2 YFSETQ. CDR3 length equals 12 residues.

This chain connects TRBV9 to TRBJ1-1; TRBD1 aligns across 10 bases. Germline V gene sequence: CDR1 SGDLS, CDR2 YYNGEE. The CDR3 consists of 15 residues. J gave up 7 bases and V 0 bases, and 6 bases lay outside the gene matches. The CDR3 coding sequence is TGTGCCAGCAGCGTAGCCGAGGGACAGGGGATTGAAGCTTTCTTT. Protein: CASSVAEGQGIEAFF.

This clone was picked up a small number of times. CDR3 nucleotides: TGTGCCAGCAGTCACCGGACTGCCGGGGAGCTGTTTTTT. It specifies CASSHRTAGELFF. The J gene is TRBJ2-2, the V gene TRBV27, with D possibly TRBD2 on 5 matching bases. V was trimmed by 5 bases and J by 6 bases, leaving 10 bases between them. The CDR3 has 13 residues. Germline CDR1 reads MNHEY; CDR2 reads SMNVEV (reference sequence).

The gene calls are TRBV5-1 and TRBJ1-1, with D possibly being TRBD1 (5 bases). The CDR3 length is 14 residues. Trimming left V 1 base short and J 3 bases short, with 10 bases between. Germline assignment: CDR1 SGHRS and CDR2 YFSETQ. This chain's CDR3 is CASSLFEGYTEAFF. CDR3 bases: TGCGCCAGCAGCTTGTTTGAGGGGTACACTGAAGCTTTCTTT.

The CDR3 protein is CASSPTGTGDNEQYF. Here the CDR3 DNA reads TGTGCCAGCTCACCGACCGGGACAGGGGACAACGAGCAGTACTTC. V is TRBV18 and J is TRBJ2-7; 10 positions agree with TRBD1. Trimming removed 3 bases from V and 5 bases from J; junction bases left unmatched: 7. Germline values: CDR1 KGHSH, CDR2 LQKENI. The CDR3 has 15 residues.

The V gene is TRBV3-1 (or the pseudogene TRBV3-2), the J gene TRBJ2-7; TRBD2 aligns across 9 bases. The CDR3 covers 17 residues. Germline V CDR1 and CDR2: LGHDT, YNNKEL (reference sequence). Trimming removed 0 bases from V and 4 bases from J; junction bases left unmatched: 10. CDR3: CASSQDVPGLAKYEQYF. CDR3 sequence (DNA): TGTGCCAGCAGCCAAGATGTCCCCGGACTAGCGAAGTACGAGCAGTACTTC.

This clone has just one count. The chain joins TRBV6-2 or TRBV6-3 to TRBJ2-1; weak D call: TRBD2 (6 bases). Trimming removed 5 bases from V and 4 bases from J, with 9 bases in between. CDR1 is MNHEY and CDR2 is SVGEGT in the germline V gene. The length of the CDR3 is 13 residues. The CDR3 loop is CASSPRGYNEQFF. CDR3 DNA sequence: TGTGCCAGCAGTCCCCGGGGGTACAATGAGCAGTTCTTC.

The chain employs TRBV12-3 or TRBV12-4 and TRBJ2-7; perhaps TRBD2 as D (5 bases). This CDR3 is 13 amino acids long. The ends were cut back, 8 bases at V and 2 bases at J, with 13 bases in the middle. CDR3 protein: CASGRPGTYEQYF. The CDR3 nucleotides are TGTGCCAGCGGACGTCCGGGAACCTACGAGCAGTACTTC.

The V and J genes are TRBV3-1 (or the pseudogene TRBV3-2) and TRBJ2-1; unclear D gene. The germline gives CDR1 LGHDT, CDR2 YNNKEL (reference sequence). CDR3 length: 15 residues. Trimming removed 0 bases at V and 7 bases at J, with 13 bases between. CDR3 region: CASSQDNGRGNEQFF. The DNA of the CDR3 is TGTGCCAGCAGCCAAGACAACGGAAGAGGTAATGAGCAGTTCTTC.

The V call is TRBV30, the J call TRBJ1-4, with D perhaps matching TRBD1 (5 bases). CDR3 length: 15 residues. The ends were cut back, 2 bases at V and 0 bases at J, with 10 bases in the middle. Germline CDR1 is GTSNPN and CDR2 is SVGIG (reference sequence). As DNA, the CDR3 is TGTGCCTGGAGTTTTTTGGGGGCAACTAATGAAAAACTGTTTTTT. Its protein is CAWSFLGATNEKLFF.

The rearrangement uses TRBV29-1 and TRBJ2-7; D is perhaps TRBD1 (5 bases). CDR1 and CDR2 (germline): SQVTM, ANQGSEA. The CDR3 is made up of 11 amino acids. The V and J ends lost 1 base and 12 bases respectively, with 13 bases between them. CDR3 residues: CSVEVAGKWYF. The CDR3 DNA reads as TGCAGCGTTGAAGTGGCAGGGAAGTGGTACTTC.

This chain uses TRBV11-1 with TRBJ1-6; 9 bases agree with TRBD1. The CDR3 length is 15 residues. J lost 5 bases, V lost 3 bases, and 2 bases had no gene match. CDR1 SGHAT and CDR2 FQDESV come from the germline V gene (reference sequence). The CDR3 is CASSFGTGNNSPLHF. Written as DNA, the CDR3 is TGTGCCAGCAGCTTTGGGACAGGGAATAATTCACCCCTCCACTTT. Combining the CDR3 with reference TRBV11-1 and TRBJ1-6 gives the whole variable domain EAEVAQSPRYKITEKSQAVAFWCDPISGHATLYWYRQILGQGPELLVQFQDESVVDDSQLPKDRFSAERLKGVDSTLKIQPAELGDSAMYLCASSFGTGNNSPLHFGNGTRLTVT.

The V call is TRBV7-9, the J call TRBJ1-1; D remains ambiguous. This CDR3 is 13 amino acids long. The germline V gene has CDR1 SEHNR and CDR2 FQNEAQ (reference sequence). Trimming shortened V by 1 base and J by 0 bases, and 3 bases separated the two germline ends. The CDR3: CASSLVMNTEAFF. CDR3 nucleotides: TGTGCCAGCAGCTTAGTGATGAACACTGAAGCTTTCTTT.

This chain joins TRBV7-9 and TRBJ2-5; 9 bases fit TRBD1. CDR1 is SEHNR, CDR2 FQNEAQ, per germline (reference sequence). CDR3 size: 15 residues. After removal of 2 bases from V and 5 bases from J, the junction contained 6 bases not matched to a gene. CDR3 in amino acids: CASSLTGGLGETQYF. The DNA for the CDR3 is TGTGCCAGCAGCTTAACAGGGGGCTTAGGGGAGACCCAGTACTTC.

The chain joins TRBV18 to TRBJ1-5; unclear D gene. Germline loops: CDR1 KGHSH, CDR2 LQKENI. The V end was cut by 3 bases, the J end by 3 bases, with 9 bases between. This CDR3 comprises 14 residues. DNA of the CDR3: TGTGCCAGCTCACCGGGAGGAGTCAATCAGCCCCAGCATTTT. Its protein product is CASSPGGVNQPQHF.

This clone came up once. Here the CDR3 DNA reads TGTGCCAGCACAGGGGGCATGAACACTGAAGCTTTCTTT. This gives the protein CASTGGMNTEAFF. The chain links TRBV6-5 to TRBJ1-1, with 8 nucleotides matching TRBD1. This CDR3 is 13 amino acids long. J gave up 0 bases and V 7 bases, and 1 base lay outside the gene matches. Germline-derived CDR1 and CDR2 are MNHEY and SVGAGI.

This chain joins TRBV6-5 and TRBJ2-7; TRBD1 matches 12 bases. The length of the CDR3 is 14 residues. Germline V gene lookup returns CDR1 MNHEY and CDR2 SVGAGI. Trimming at V came to 8 bases and at J to 8 bases, leaving 10 bases not matched to a gene. The CDR3, as DNA: TGTGCCAGCCACGCACGGGACAGGGGGCCACAGCAGTACTTC. Its translation: CASHARDRGPQQYF.

The chain joins TRBV5-5 to TRBJ2-1; 7 positions match TRBD1. J was trimmed by 4 bases and V by 4 bases; bases with no gene match: 8. In germline, CDR1 is SGHKS, CDR2 YYEKEE (reference sequence). The CDR3 totals 15 residues. CDR3 loop: CASSPTPGQYNEQFF. The CDR3 DNA sequence: TGTGCCAGCAGCCCTACCCCGGGACAGTACAATGAGCAGTTCTTC.

The chain has TRBV9 and TRBJ2-7; D gene ambiguous. The CDR3 consists of 16 residues. The germline CDR1 and CDR2 sequences are SGDLS and YYNGEE. Trimming pared 0 bases from V and 2 bases from J, leaving 15 bases between. CDR3 sequence (DNA): TGTGCCAGCAGCGTAGGTCCCGAATTGGGCCCCTACGAGCAGTACTTC. It encodes CASSVGPELGPYEQYF.

The chain is built from TRBV4-3 and TRBJ2-5, with D tentatively TRBD2 (7 bases). The CDR3 totals 16 residues. Trimming took 4 bases from V and 7 from J, leaving 22 bases between them. Germline CDR1 and CDR2: LGHNA and YSLEER. CDR3 sequence reads: CASSPRRGPQGGTQYF. The CDR3, as DNA: TGCGCCAGCAGCCCTAGGCGGGGGCCTCAGGGAGGGACCCAGTACTTC.

This clone has a handful of counts. The rearrangement joins TRBV21-1 to TRBJ2-6. TRBV21-1 is marked as a pseudogene. This CDR3 is 16 amino acids long. The CDR3 nucleotides read TGTGCCAGCAGCAAAATGTTAGGGATACGGGCCAACGTCCTGACTTTC. Protein product: CASSKMLGIRANVLTF.

The V and J genes are TRBV29-1 and TRBJ2-7; 7 bases fit TRBD2. This CDR3 is 12 amino acids long. The germline V gene encodes CDR1 SQVTM and CDR2 ANQGSEA. V trimming: 7 bases; J trimming: 2 bases; junction bases outside the gene matches: 5. CDR3 DNA: TGCAGCGCGGGCGGGGGAACCTACGAGCAGTACTTC. It yields the protein CSAGGGTYEQYF.

This clone has a single count. The V gene is TRBV7-9, the J gene TRBJ2-1; D not resolved. The CDR3 has 15 residues. Trimming pared 5 bases from V and 0 bases from J, leaving 11 bases between. The V gene's germline CDR1 is SEHNR and CDR2 FQNEAQ (reference sequence). As DNA, the CDR3 is TGTGCCAGCAGCCCACCGGAGATCTCCTACAATGAGCAGTTCTTC. Its protein is CASSPPEISYNEQFF.